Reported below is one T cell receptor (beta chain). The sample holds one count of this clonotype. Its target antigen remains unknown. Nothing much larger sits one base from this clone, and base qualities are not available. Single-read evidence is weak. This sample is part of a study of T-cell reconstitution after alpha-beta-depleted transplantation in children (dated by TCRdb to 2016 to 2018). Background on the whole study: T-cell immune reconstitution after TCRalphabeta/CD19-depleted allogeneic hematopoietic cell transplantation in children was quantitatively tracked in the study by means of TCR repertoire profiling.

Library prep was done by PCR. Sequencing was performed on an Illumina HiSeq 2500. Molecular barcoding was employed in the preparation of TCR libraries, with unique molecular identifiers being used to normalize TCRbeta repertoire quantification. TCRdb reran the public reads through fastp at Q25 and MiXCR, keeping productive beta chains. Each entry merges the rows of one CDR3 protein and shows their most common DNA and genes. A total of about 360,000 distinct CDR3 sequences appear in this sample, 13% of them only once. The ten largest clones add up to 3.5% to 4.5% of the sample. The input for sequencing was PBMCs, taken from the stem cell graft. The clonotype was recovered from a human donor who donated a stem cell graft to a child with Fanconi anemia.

The CDR3 sequence is CASSEYEGDQPQHF. The base sequence is TGTGCCAGCAGTGAATATGAAGGGGATCAGCCCCAGCATTTT. The sequence joins TRBV6-1 to TRBJ1-5; possibly the D gene is TRBD1, per 5 matching bases. The V and J ends are trimmed by 2 bases and 5 bases, leaving 10 bases between them. The CDR3 covers 14 residues, taking in both the cysteine and the phenylalanine. Only the CDR3 part of the read is kept: 42 bases, read in frame from the first base. CDR1 MNHNS and CDR2 SASEGT were looked up in the germline V gene.